This T cell receptor beta chain was documented in a study of T cell responses to AZD1222 COVID-19 vaccine. This clone has a handful of counts. What it binds is unknown. The germline V and J ends were trimmed by 4 bases and 2 bases, with 9 bases remaining between them. Germline-derived CDR1 and CDR2 are KGHSH and LQKENI. This CDR3 has 13 amino acids. Using immunoSEQ multiplex PCR, the repertoire was profiled, and TCRdb retains in-frame clones only, with some absent. The table lists 180,000 or so clones, approximately 90% of them singletons. Study conclusions and caveats: Targets within unmutated variant regions were reportedly found for nearly half of spike-specific TCRs.

The chain carries TRBV18 and TRBJ2-7; maybe TRBD1 (6 bases). The sample here was peripheral blood, taken 28 days after the second dose of the MenACWY control vaccine. This receptor was identified in an adult who received the MenACWY meningococcal vaccine as a control. The CDR3 nucleotides read TGTGCCAGCTCACGACAGGAGGCCTACGAGCAGTACTTC. Protein sequence: CASSRQEAYEQYF.